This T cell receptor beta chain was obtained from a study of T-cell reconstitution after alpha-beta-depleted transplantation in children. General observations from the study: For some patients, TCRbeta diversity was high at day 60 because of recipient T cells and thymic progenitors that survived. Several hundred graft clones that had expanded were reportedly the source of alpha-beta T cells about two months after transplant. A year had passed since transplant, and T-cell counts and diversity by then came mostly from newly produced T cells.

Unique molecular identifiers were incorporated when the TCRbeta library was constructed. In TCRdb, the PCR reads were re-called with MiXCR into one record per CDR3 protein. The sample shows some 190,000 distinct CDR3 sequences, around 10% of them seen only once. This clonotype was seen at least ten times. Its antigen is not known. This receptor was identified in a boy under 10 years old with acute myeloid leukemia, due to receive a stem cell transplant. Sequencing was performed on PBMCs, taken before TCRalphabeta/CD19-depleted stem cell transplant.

CDR3 residues: CASSSNQLYEQYF. The CDR3, as DNA: TGTGCCAGCTCCTCTAATCAGCTCTACGAGCAGTACTTC. This chain links TRBV7-9 with TRBJ2-7; the D is unclear. Germline V lookup: CDR1 SEHNR, CDR2 FQNEAQ (reference sequence). The CDR3 has 13 residues. Deletions cut 8 bases from V and 3 bases from J, with 14 bases between.